A selection of T cell receptor beta chains follows, all from one sample in a study of T-cell reconstitution after alpha-beta-depleted transplantation in children. TCRdb reanalysed the PCR reads using MiXCR and keeps one entry per CDR3 protein. The sample carries about 440,000 distinct CDR3 sequences, roughly two fifths recorded once. The sequenced sample was PBMCs, obtained before TCRalphabeta/CD19-depleted stem cell transplant. These receptors were obtained from a girl aged 2 to 9 with aplastic anemia, due to receive a stem cell transplant. Both conserved end residues are part of each CDR3. The D gene is left open where the match is weak. The size entry is marked missing in some rows and otherwise reads once, few, many or a size class.

abundance	j_gene	v_gene	d_gene	CDR3nt	CDR3aa
.	TRBJ1-1	TRBV7-6	.	TGTGCCAGCAGCCCAAGATGGGGGGGATCCCCTGAAGCTTTCTTT	CASSPRWGGSPEAFF
.	TRBJ2-3	TRBV7-2	TRBD2	TGTGCCAGCAGCGGCGGGGGGGGCCCAGATACGCAGTATTTT	CASSGGGGPDTQYF
.	TRBJ1-1	TRBV29-1	.	TGCAGCGTCCAACAGCGTCTGAACACTGAAGCTTTCTTT	CSVQQRLNTEAFF
many	TRBJ1-5	TRBV29-1	.	TGCAGCGTTGCTGAAGGGGATGGCAATCAGCCCCAGCATTTT	CSVAEGDGNQPQHF
.	TRBJ1-2	TRBV5-5	.	TGTGCCAGCAGCTTGGACGCGTATCTAGGCTACACCTTC	CASSLDAYLGYTF
.	TRBJ1-3	TRBV5-4	.	TGTGCCAGCAGCTTGACCGGGGGCCAAAACTCTGGAAACACCATATATTTT	CASSLTGGQNSGNTIYF
few	TRBJ1-5	TRBV5-5	.	TGTGCCAGCAGCTTGGCGGGGGGGGAACAGCCCCAGCATTTT	CASSLAGGEQPQHF
few	TRBJ2-1	TRBV19	TRBD2	TGTGCCAGTAGTATCCTAGCGGGAGGGGCGATCGGTGAGCAGTTCTTC	CASSILAGGAIGEQFF
once	TRBJ2-3	TRBV5-1	.	TGCGCCAGCAGCACCGGGACTGTCACAGATACGCAGTATTTT	CASSTGTVTDTQYF
.	TRBJ1-2	TRBV7-9	.	TGTGCCAGCAGCTTTGAACGGGTCTTGAACTATGGCTACACCTTC	CASSFERVLNYGYTF
.	TRBJ1-2	TRBV7-2	.	TGTGCCATTACGCCGAGGTCCTCTAACTATGGCTACACCTTC	CAITPRSSNYGYTF
many	TRBJ2-3	TRBV5-1	.	TGCGCCAGCAGCCCTACGACAGATACGCAGTATTTT	CASSPTTDTQYF
.	TRBJ1-6	TRBV4-1	.	TGCGCCAGCAGCCAAGAGACTGGTGGGCCGGGGTCACCCCTCCACTTT	CASSQETGGPGSPLHF
.	TRBJ2-7	TRBV20-1	.	TGCAGTGCTAGAGAAGACTCCTACGAGCAGTACTTC	CSAREDSYEQYF
.	TRBJ2-5	TRBV20-1	.	TGCAGTGCTAGAGCCCTCAGCGGTTGGACCCAGTACTTC	CSARALSGWTQYF
.	TRBJ2-3	TRBV4-1	.	TGCGCCAGCAGCTCAGGGGGGGGTGGCGCAGATACGCAGTATTTT	CASSSGGGGADTQYF
.	TRBJ1-1	TRBV20-1	.	TGCAGTGCTAGAGATTTGGGTAAGGGGAAAGCGGTCACTGAAGCTTTCTTT	CSARDLGKGKAVTEAFF
.	TRBJ1-6	TRBV20-1	TRBD1	TGCAGTGCTGAGGGTGGGACAGATTCTTCACCCCTCCACTTT	CSAEGGTDSSPLHF
.	TRBJ2-4	TRBV4-2	.	TGTGCCAGGAGCCCCGGGATTAGCGGACCCAAAAACATTCAGTACTTC	CARSPGISGPKNIQYF
.	TRBJ1-1	TRBV20-1	.	TGCAGTGCGCCGAGGCGTCAGTACAGGGACCCTGAAGCTTTCTTT	CSAPRRQYRDPEAFF
many	TRBJ2-7	TRBV27	TRBD2	TGTGCCAGCGGGAGGGCCTCTCGCGAGCAGTACTTC	CASGRASREQYF
few	TRBJ2-3	TRBV7-9	.	TGTGCCAGCAGCTTACGACTAGAGATCACAGATACGCAGTATTTT	CASSLRLEITDTQYF
.	TRBJ2-1	TRBV29-1	.	TGCAGCGTGTGGTTGATGGTGGCTCCTAGCAATGAGCAGTTCTTC	CSVWLMVAPSNEQFF
.	TRBJ2-2	TRBV20-1	.	TGCTGTGCTAGAGATCATCAATCCGGGAGGAACACCGGGGAGCTGTTTTTT	CCARDHQSGRNTGELFF
few	TRBJ1-2	TRBV29-1	.	TGCAGCGTTGATCCAGGCGACTATGGCTACACCTTC	CSVDPGDYGYTF
.	TRBJ2-2	TRBV30	TRBD2	TGTGCCTGGAGTACTAGCGGGAGGCCCGGGGAGCTGTTTTTT	CAWSTSGRPGELFF
.	TRBJ2-3	TRBV7-6	.	TGTGCCAGCAGCTTAGATGCTTACGGGCCAGGGGAGACAGATACGCAGTATTTT	CASSLDAYGPGETDTQYF
.	TRBJ2-5	TRBV3-1	TRBD2	TGTGCCAGCAGCCAGGGAGGGCTAGAGACCCAGTACTTC	CASSQGGLETQYF
.	TRBJ2-3	TRBV20-1	.	TGCAGTGCTAGAATTGCAGGGGGGGGAGATACGCAGTATTTT	CSARIAGGGDTQYF